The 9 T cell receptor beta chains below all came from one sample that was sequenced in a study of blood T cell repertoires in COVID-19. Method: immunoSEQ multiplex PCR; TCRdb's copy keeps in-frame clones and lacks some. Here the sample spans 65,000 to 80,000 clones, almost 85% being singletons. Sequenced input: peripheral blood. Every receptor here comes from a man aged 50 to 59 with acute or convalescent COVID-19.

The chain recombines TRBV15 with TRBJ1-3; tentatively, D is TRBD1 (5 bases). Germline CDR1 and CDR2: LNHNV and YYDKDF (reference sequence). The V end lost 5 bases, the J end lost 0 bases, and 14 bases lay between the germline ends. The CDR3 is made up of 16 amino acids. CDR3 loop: CATSGLDTYSGNTIYF. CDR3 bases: TGTGCCACCAGCGGCTTGGACACCTACTCTGGAAACACCATATATTTT.

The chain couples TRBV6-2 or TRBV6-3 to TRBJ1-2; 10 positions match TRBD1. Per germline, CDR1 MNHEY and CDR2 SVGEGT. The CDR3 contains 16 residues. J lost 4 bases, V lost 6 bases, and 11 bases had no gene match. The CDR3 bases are TGTGCCAGCAGCCCTATCTCACGACAGGGGGCCTATGGCTACACCTTC. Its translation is CASSPISRQGAYGYTF.

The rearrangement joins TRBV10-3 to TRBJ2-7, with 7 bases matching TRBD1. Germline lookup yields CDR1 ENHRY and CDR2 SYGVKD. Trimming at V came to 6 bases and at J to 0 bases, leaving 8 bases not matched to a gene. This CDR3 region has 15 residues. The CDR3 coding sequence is TGTGCCATCAGGTCGACAGGGACAAGCTCCTACGAGCAGTACTTC. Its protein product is CAIRSTGTSSYEQYF.

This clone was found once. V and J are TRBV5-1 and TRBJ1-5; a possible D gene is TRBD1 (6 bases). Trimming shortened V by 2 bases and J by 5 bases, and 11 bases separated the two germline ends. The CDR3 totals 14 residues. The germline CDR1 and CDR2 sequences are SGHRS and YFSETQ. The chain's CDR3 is CASSLTGLDQPQHF. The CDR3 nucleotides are TGCGCCAGCAGCTTAACAGGGTTGGATCAGCCCCAGCATTTT.

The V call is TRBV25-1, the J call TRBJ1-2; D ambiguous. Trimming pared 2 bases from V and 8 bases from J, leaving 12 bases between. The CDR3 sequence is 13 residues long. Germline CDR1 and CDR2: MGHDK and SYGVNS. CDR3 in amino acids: CASSENRLVGYTF. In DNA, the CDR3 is TGTGCCAGCAGTGAAAACCGACTCGTAGGCTACACCTTC.

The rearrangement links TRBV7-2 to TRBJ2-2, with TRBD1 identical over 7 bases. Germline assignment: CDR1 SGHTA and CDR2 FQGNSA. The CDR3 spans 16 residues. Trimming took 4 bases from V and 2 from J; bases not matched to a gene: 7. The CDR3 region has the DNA TGTGCCAGCAGCTACGGCACAGGGGTAAACACCGGGGAGCTGTTTTTT. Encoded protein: CASSYGTGVNTGELFF.

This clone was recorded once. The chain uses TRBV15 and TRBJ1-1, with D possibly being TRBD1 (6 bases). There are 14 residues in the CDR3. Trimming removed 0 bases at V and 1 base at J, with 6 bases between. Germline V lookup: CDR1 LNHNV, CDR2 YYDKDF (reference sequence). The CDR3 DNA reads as TGTGCCACCAGCAGAGACAGGGGGAACACTGAAGCTTTCTTT. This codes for CATSRDRGNTEAFF.

For the CDR3, the DNA is TGTGCCAGCAGCTCCCGGAGCTCCTATAATTCACCCCTCCACTTT. Amino acid sequence: CASSSRSSYNSPLHF. The gene calls are TRBV7-6 and TRBJ1-6; D call uncertain. The CDR3 is made up of 15 amino acids. The germline V gene encodes CDR1 SGHVS and CDR2 FNYEAQ. Between the trimmed V and J ends, which lost 4 bases and 0 bases, there was a span of 7 bases.

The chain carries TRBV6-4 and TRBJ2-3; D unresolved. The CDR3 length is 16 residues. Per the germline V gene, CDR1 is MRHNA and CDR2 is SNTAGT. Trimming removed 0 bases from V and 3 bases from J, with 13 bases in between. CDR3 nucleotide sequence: TGTGCCAGCAGTGACTCCTTTGAGAGCCTTACAGATACGCAGTATTTT. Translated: CASSDSFESLTDTQYF.